Listed below are T cell receptor beta chains from one sample, sequenced in a study of metastatic and nonmetastatic thyroid tumors. Using MiXCR, TCRdb reanalyzed the PCR reads. Among about 2,500 clones listed, under 30% were seen once. Sequencing was carried out using adjacent normal tissue. All receptors derive from a male donor with papillary thyroid cancer or a benign thyroid nodule (not recorded which). Some clones in this sample may be carry-over from other donors' samples. The CDR3 runs from the conserved cysteine through the conserved F or W. The D gene is left open where the match is weak. Expanded clones get a size class; other rows say once, few or many, or leave the size out.

>TRBJ2-1|large|NA|TRBV10-3
CAIRGQGARGAYNEQFF
TGTGCCATCCGTGGTCAGGGAGCAAGGGGAGCCTACAATGAGCAGTTCTTC
>TRBJ1-2|NA|NA|TRBV24-1
CATSDLGRRYGYTF
TGTGCCACCAGTGATTTGGGGCGGCGCTATGGCTACACCTTC
>TRBJ2-1|medium-sized|NA|TRBV19
CASSLARDREQFF
TGTGCCAGTAGTCTAGCTAGGGACCGGGAGCAGTTCTTC
>TRBJ2-4|many|NA|TRBV27
CASSPRHEGIKNIQYF
TGTGCCAGCAGTCCCCGACATGAGGGGATCAAAAACATTCAGTACTTC
>TRBJ2-1|NA|TRBD2|TRBV9
CASSIGTSGYNEQFF
TGTGCCAGCAGCATCGGGACTAGCGGTTACAATGAGCAGTTCTTC
>TRBJ1-3|few|NA|TRBV6-2/TRBV6-3
CVSTSEESDIIYF
TGTGTCAGCACCTCCGAGGAATCAGACATCATATATTTT
>TRBJ2-7|large|NA|TRBV20-1
CSARETAYEQYF
TGCAGTGCTAGAGAGACGGCATACGAGCAGTACTTC
>TRBJ2-7|NA|TRBD2|TRBV28
CASSFLPGGPHEQYF
TGTGCCAGCAGCTTCCTACCGGGAGGGCCCCACGAGCAGTACTTC
>TRBJ1-1|NA|TRBD1|TRBV10-3
CAISESGQVEAFF
TGTGCCATCAGTGAGTCAGGACAGGTTGAAGCTTTCTTT
>TRBJ1-1|large|NA|TRBV6-1
CASTLERVQNTEAFF
TGTGCCAGCACCCTAGAGAGGGTTCAGAACACTGAAGCTTTCTTT
>TRBJ1-2|many|TRBD1|TRBV6-1
CASSDRDRAIVSYTF
TGTGCCAGCAGTGATAGGGACAGGGCTATTGTAAGCTACACCTTC
>TRBJ1-5|few|NA|TRBV2
CASIGPGIDQPQHF
TGTGCCAGCATTGGCCCAGGGATTGATCAGCCCCAGCATTTT
>TRBJ1-2|NA|NA|TRBV30
CAWFVAPYGYTF
TGTGCCTGGTTCGTGGCCCCCTATGGCTACACCTTC
>TRBJ2-3|medium-sized|NA|TRBV9
CASSLSLNTDTQYF
TGTGCCAGCAGCTTAAGTCTAAACACAGATACGCAGTATTTT
>TRBJ1-2|few|NA|TRBV6-1
CASSEIGAYGYTF
TGTGCCAGCAGTGAAATCGGGGCATATGGCTACACCTTC
>TRBJ2-3|few|TRBD2|TRBV10-1
CASSGGTSGTDTQYF
TGCGCCAGCAGTGGGGGGACTAGCGGCACAGATACGCAGTATTTT
>TRBJ2-7|few|TRBD1|TRBV6-1
CAGSEAGTGGYEQYF
TGTGCCGGCAGTGAAGCCGGGACAGGGGGCTACGAGCAGTACTTC
>TRBJ2-2|few|NA|TRBV6-5
CASSYGQGPDTGELFF
TGTGCCAGCAGTTACGGGCAGGGTCCCGACACCGGGGAGCTGTTTTTT
>TRBJ2-2|once|NA|TRBV6-1
CASKREPVPRSAGELFF
TGTGCCAGCAAACGTGAACCGGTCCCCCGAAGTGCCGGGGAGCTGTTTTTT
>TRBJ1-3|NA|NA|TRBV9
CASSAQGWGNTIYF
TGTGCCAGCAGCGCACAGGGTTGGGGAAACACCATATATTTT
>TRBJ2-2|medium-sized|NA|TRBV9
CASSVRGVGELFF
TGTGCCAGCAGCGTACGGGGAGTCGGGGAGCTGTTTTTT
>TRBJ2-1|medium-sized|TRBD2|TRBV20-1
CSARSGEGHGEQFF
TGCAGTGCTAGATCGGGGGAGGGCCATGGTGAGCAGTTCTTC
>TRBJ2-1|NA|NA|TRBV19
CASSMMGSSYNEQFF
TGTGCCAGTAGTATGATGGGTTCATCCTACAATGAGCAGTTCTTC
>TRBJ2-2|NA|NA|TRBV20-1
CSASVSGGGGELFF
TGCAGTGCTAGTGTGTCGGGGGGCGGCGGGGAGCTGTTTTTT
>TRBJ2-6|NA|NA|TRBV6-1
CASSEKYRTLLFF
TGTGCCAGCAGTGAAAAGTACCGGACGCTACTATTTTTC
>TRBJ2-2|NA|NA|TRBV11-2
CGGRGEGTGELFF
TGCGGAGGCAGGGGCGAGGGGACCGGGGAGCTGTTTTTT
>TRBJ1-2|few|TRBD1|TRBV6-1
CASSPWDSHNYGYTF
TGTGCCAGCAGCCCCTGGGACAGCCACAACTATGGCTACACCTTC
>TRBJ1-5|NA|TRBD1|TRBV19
CASKDRQYSNQPQHF
TGTGCCAGTAAGGACAGGCAGTATAGCAATCAGCCCCAGCATTTT
>TRBJ1-1|few|NA|TRBV6-1
CASSLDRNTEAFF
TGTGCCAGCAGCCTGGACAGGAACACTGAAGCTTTCTTT
>TRBJ2-6|NA|NA|TRBV28
CASSRTDSGANVLTF
TGTGCCAGCAGTCGAACGGACTCTGGAGCCAACGTCCTGACTTTC
>TRBJ1-1|NA|TRBD1|TRBV27
CASSLSGQANTEAFF
TGTGCCAGCAGTTTATCGGGACAGGCGAACACTGAAGCTTTCTTT
>TRBJ1-2|NA|NA|TRBV15
CATSREGAAGYGYTF
TGTGCCACCAGCAGAGAGGGGGCAGCGGGCTATGGCTACACCTTC
>TRBJ2-7|few|NA|TRBV19
CASSRVQGSEQYF
TGTGCCAGTAGTCGAGTACAGGGATCCGAGCAGTACTTC
>TRBJ2-2|once|NA|TRBV6-5
CASSYLCGARDTGELSF
TGTGCCAGCAGTTACCTCTGCGGGGCGCGGGACACTGGGGAGCTGTCTTTT
>TRBJ2-6|NA|TRBD1|TRBV7-3
CASSARTGYLGGANVLTF
TGTGCCAGCAGCGCGCGGACAGGGTATCTGGGAGGGGCCAACGTCCTGACTTTC
>TRBJ2-1|few|TRBD1|TRBV12-3/TRBV12-4
CASSRGQGAHDEQFF
TGTGCCAGCAGCCGAGGACAGGGGGCGCATGATGAGCAGTTCTTC
>TRBJ2-1|few|NA|TRBV9
CASSRGDISNEQFF
TGTGCCAGCAGTCGAGGGGATATCAGCAATGAGCAGTTCTTC
>TRBJ2-7|few|NA|TRBV27
CASSFRLLISYEQYF
TGTGCCAGCAGTTTCAGGTTGCTTATCTCCTACGAGCAGTACTTC
>TRBJ1-5|NA|NA|TRBV2
CASKENGNSNQPQHF
TGTGCCAGCAAGGAAAATGGGAATAGCAATCAGCCCCAGCATTTT
>TRBJ1-1|few|NA|TRBV6-1
CASSAGTEAFF
TGTGCCAGCAGTGCTGGGACTGAAGCTTTCTTT
>TRBJ1-5|NA|TRBD1|TRBV19
CASKTGVWKPQHF
TGTGCCAGTAAAACAGGGGTTTGGAAGCCCCAGCATTTT
>TRBJ2-5|NA|NA|TRBV27
CASSSGLGGGPGQETQDF
TGTGCCAGCAGTTCCGGGCTAGGGGGAGGGCCTGGCCAAGAGACACAGGACTTC
>TRBJ2-1|few|TRBD2|TRBV27
CASSSGLAGSNNEQFF
TGTGCCAGCAGTTCCGGGCTAGCGGGATCAAACAATGAGCAGTTCTTC
>TRBJ2-2|NA|TRBD2|TRBV5-1
CASSFDGGAPGELFF
TGCGCCAGCAGCTTTGACGGGGGGGCCCCCGGGGAGCTGTTTTTT
>TRBJ2-5|NA|NA|TRBV5-1
CASSLAGRTQYF
TGCGCCAGCAGCTTGGCCGGTAGGACCCAGTACTTC
>TRBJ2-7|few|NA|TRBV28
CASSGPWWNSYEQYF
TGTGCCAGCAGCGGACCGTGGTGGAATTCCTACGAGCAGTACTTC
>TRBJ2-3|NA|TRBD2|TRBV27
CASSSGLAGGPGDTQYF
TGTGCCAGCAGTTCCGGGCTAGCGGGAGGGCCTGGAGATACGCAGTATTTT
>TRBJ2-1|few|TRBD2|TRBV15
CATSRDVWEGQFF
TGTGCCACCAGCAGAGATGTATGGGAGGGGCAGTTCTTC
>TRBJ2-1|large|NA|TRBV6-1
CASRGFGLAGSNEQFF
TGTGCCAGCCGGGGGTTCGGACTCGCGGGGAGCAATGAGCAGTTCTTC
>TRBJ1-4|few|TRBD1|TRBV11-3
CASSSLGDSWNEKLFF
TGTGCCAGCAGCTCCCTGGGGGACAGTTGGAATGAAAAACTGTTTTTT
>TRBJ1-2|NA|NA|TRBV12-3/TRBV12-4
CASSFSLYSVYGYTF
TGTGCCAGCTCTTTCTCCCTCTACAGCGTATATGGCTACACCTTC
>TRBJ2-2|NA|TRBD1|TRBV4-1
CASSRAPDRLTGELFF
TGCGCCAGCAGCCGGGCCCCGGACAGGTTAACCGGGGAGCTGTTTTTT
>TRBJ1-5|once|NA|TRBV30
CACSGGGNQPQHF
TGTGCCTGCTCGGGTGGGGGGAATCAGCCCCAGCATTTT
>TRBJ1-1|few|NA|TRBV7-9
CASTLVSTGEAFF
TGTGCCAGCACCCTGGTGTCCACAGGTGAAGCTTTCTTT
>TRBJ1-2|few|NA|TRBV11-2
CASSLEARPTLYGYTF
TGTGCCAGCAGCTTAGAGGCCCGACCGACACTATACGGCTACACCTTC
>TRBJ1-1|few|NA|TRBV15
CATSRDSVGTEAFF
TGTGCCACCAGCAGAGATTCAGTTGGCACTGAAGCTTTCTTT
>TRBJ1-6|few|NA|TRBV12-3/TRBV12-4
CASSLGGFALHF
TGTGCCAGCAGTTTAGGGGGTTTCGCCCTCCACTTT
>TRBJ2-2|large|TRBD2|TRBV2
CASDGPSGSVGELFF
TGTGCCAGCGACGGGCCTAGCGGGAGCGTCGGGGAGCTGTTTTTT
>TRBJ2-3|NA|NA|TRBV24-1
CATSDYSRGGADTQYF
TGTGCCACCAGTGATTATAGCAGGGGTGGGGCAGATACGCAGTATTTT